Listed below are T cell receptor beta chains from one sample, sequenced in a study of a mutant IDH1 vaccine in newly diagnosed glioma. The table came from immunoSEQ multiplex PCR; TCRdb's copy has only in-frame clones and leaves some out. The data show tens of thousands of clones, about nine tenths seen once. This specimen consisted of PBMCs, obtained from a glioma patient treated with radiotherapy, temozolomide or both. The receptor set was obtained from a man aged 35-49 years with glioma. Each CDR3 is given with its conserved first and last residue.

V: TRBV7-2
CDR3: CASSFSSEIRYGYTF

V: TRBV5-1
CDR3: CASSFLFSGANVLTF

V: TRBV6-6
CDR3: CASSSPGQGYQPQHF

V: TRBV27
CDR3: CASSRQGRAYEQYF

V: TRBV19
CDR3: CASSLRNQPQHF

V: TRBV2
CDR3: CASSEVQGAGNTEAFF

V: TRBV7-2
CDR3: CASSFDRYGYTF

V: TRBV5-6
CDR3: CASSSRGYTDTQYF

V: TRBV15
CDR3: CATSRDRHSYNEQFF

V: TRBV6-4
CDR3: CASSLHSGRNIQYF

V: TRBV28
CDR3: CATSYGDSGANVLTF

V: TRBV13
CDR3: CASSEDPAAFQETQYF

V: TRBV7-2
CDR3: CASSLNGGPGELFF

V: TRBV28
CDR3: CASGENRELNTEAFF

V: TRBV5-1
CDR3: CASSFSTGANYEQYF

V: TRBV7-2
CDR3: CASSQRYEQYF

V: TRBV4-1
CDR3: CASSQAQNMNTEAFF

V: TRBV7-9
CDR3: CASSLAFRRQGEKLFF

V: TRBV9
CDR3: CASSVVEFLAKNIQYF

V: TRBV15
CDR3: CATSREFNRVNIQYF

V: TRBV2
CDR3: CASSEATAANTEAFF

V: TRBV5-4
CDR3: CASSREALRGSKGEQYF

V: TRBV27
CDR3: CASSFGGELFF

V: TRBV13
CDR3: CASSEGFTEAFF

V: TRBV11-2
CDR3: CASSPNRDFATDTQYF

V: TRBV9
CDR3: CASSVGVRATGELFF

V: TRBV7-2
CDR3: CASSLAGGRYEQYF